This T cell receptor beta chain was recorded in a study of technical replicates of blood from a handful of donors. Generated by immunoSEQ multiplex PCR, the TCRdb table keeps only in-frame clones and is missing some. The top ten clones hold 8.5% to 9.5% of a sample with around 9,000 clones, 90% to 95% of them seen once. This clone was recorded only once. V lost 6 bases, J lost 5 bases, and 13 bases stayed unmatched. From germline, CDR1 is SGHKS and CDR2 YYEKEE (reference sequence). The CDR3 consists of 15 residues. This sequence joins TRBV5-5 and TRBJ2-7; 8 nucleotides line up with TRBD1. This TCR derives from a human donor in good health. Sample: PBMCs. DNA of the CDR3: TGTGCCAGCACATTTTCCGGGACAGGTATCGACGAGCAGTACTTC. Translated, it gives CASTFSGTGIDEQYF.